The rows below give T cell receptor beta chains drawn from one sample of a study of regulatory T cells in long-lasting Graves disease. TCRdb reprocessed the multiplex PCR reads via MiXCR and lists one record per CDR3 protein. The sample includes about 290,000 distinct CDR3 sequences, around 23% seen only once; the top ten take around three fifths. Material: peripheral blood mononuclear cells (PBMCs), obtained when the disease was refractory, from a patient treated with antithyroid drugs. The source of these receptors is a female donor with Graves disease. Both conserved end residues are part of each CDR3. Each record gives: V gene, D gene, clone size, J gene, CDR3 protein, CDR3 DNA. D genes are given only for firm matches. For some rows the clone size is stated as once, few or many, or as a class when expanded; others skip it.

TRBV9	TRBD2	.	TRBJ2-5	CASSAGDYLYQETQYF	TGTGCCAGCAGCGCCGGGGACTACTTGTACCAAGAGACCCAGTACTTC
TRBV6-1	TRBD1	.	TRBJ2-7	CASSKYGTGSYEQYF	TGTGCCAGCAGTAAATACGGGACAGGGTCCTACGAGCAGTACTTC
TRBV28	.	many	TRBJ2-7	CASSLETSYEQYF	TGTGCCAGCAGTTTGGAAACATCCTACGAGCAGTACTTC
TRBV7-2	TRBD1	.	TRBJ1-6	CASSLLDRVDNSPLHF	TGTGCCAGCAGCTTATTGGACAGGGTGGATAATTCACCCCTCCACTTT
TRBV15	TRBD2	.	TRBJ2-3	CATTGGTSLTDTQYF	TGTGCCACCACTGGCGGGACTAGTTTAACAGATACGCAGTATTTT
TRBV30	.	once	TRBJ2-1	CAWRWGPNNEQFF	TGTGCCTGGAGGTGGGGCCCGAACAATGAGCAGTTCTTC
TRBV11-2	.	few	TRBJ2-1	CASSSEGGDSYNEQFF	TGTGCCAGCAGCTCGGAGGGGGGGGATTCCTACAATGAGCAGTTCTTC
TRBV6-1	TRBD2	.	TRBJ2-1	CASSQIAGGLNEQFF	TGTGCCAGCAGTCAGATAGCGGGAGGGCTCAATGAGCAGTTCTTC
TRBV6-5	.	many	TRBJ2-2	CASSYFPKDTGELFF	TGTGCCAGCAGTTACTTTCCAAAGGACACCGGGGAGCTGTTTTTT
TRBV2	.	.	TRBJ1-6	CASSEVGRGNSPLHF	TGTGCCAGCAGTGAAGTGGGACGGGGGAATTCACCCCTCCACTTT
TRBV11-1	.	many	TRBJ1-2	CASSLDGFYGYTF	TGTGCCAGCAGCCTCGACGGCTTCTATGGCTACACCTTC
TRBV4-2	.	many	TRBJ1-6	CASSHLNSGRRGNSPLHF	TGTGCCAGCAGCCATTTAAATTCGGGTCGCCGCGGTAATTCACCCCTCCACTTT
TRBV12-3/TRBV12-4	TRBD2	.	TRBJ2-7	CASSHGTSRYEQYF	TGTGCCAGCAGCCACGGGACTAGTAGGTACGAGCAGTACTTC
TRBV27	TRBD2	few	TRBJ2-2	CASTWSGGNGELFF	TGTGCCAGCACTTGGAGCGGGGGAAACGGGGAGCTGTTTTTT
TRBV13	.	.	TRBJ2-5	CACSPSRETQYF	TGTGCCTGCAGCCCCTCCCGTGAGACCCAGTACTTC
TRBV7-2	.	many	TRBJ1-4	CASSLHRDLGEKLFF	TGTGCCAGCAGCTTACACCGGGACCTAGGGGAAAAACTGTTTTTT
TRBV28	.	many	TRBJ2-5	CASSLFDVGGPLETQYF	TGTGCCAGCAGTTTATTCGACGTGGGGGGACCGCTAGAGACCCAGTACTTC
TRBV20-1	TRBD1	many	TRBJ2-7	CSARGTGPFIYEQYF	TGCAGTGCTCGAGGGACAGGACCCTTTATCTACGAGCAGTACTTC